The 24 T cell receptor beta chains below come from one sample, sequenced in a study of blood T cell repertoires in COVID-19. Sequenced by immunoSEQ multiplex PCR; TCRdb stores in-frame clones only, minus some. The sample contains 70,000 or so clones, under 85% of which appear only once. Sequenced sample: peripheral blood. These receptors were obtained from a man aged 55 to 70 with COVID-19, enrolled during active disease.

This clone appeared a few times. V usage is TRBV13 and J usage is TRBJ1-2, with D uncertain. Germline-derived CDR1 and CDR2 are PRHDT and FYEKMQ (reference sequence). The CDR3 has 14 residues. Trimming pared 7 bases from V and 4 bases from J, leaving 16 bases between. The CDR3 nucleotides are TGTGCCAGCACCCGAGAAGGAGCGATCTATGGCTACACCTTC. Its translation is CASTREGAIYGYTF.

The genes are TRBV3-1 (or the pseudogene TRBV3-2) and TRBJ1-2; a possible D gene is TRBD1 (6 bases). Deletions cut 3 bases from V and 4 bases from J, with 12 bases between. CDR3 length: 14 residues. CDR1 is LGHDT and CDR2 is YNNKEL in the germline V gene (reference sequence). CDR3 sequence: CASSHLQGSYGYTF. DNA for the CDR3: TGTGCCAGCAGCCACCTCCAGGGGAGCTATGGCTACACCTTC.

This clone was counted a few times. The chain is built from TRBV5-1 and TRBJ1-4; TRBD1 aligns across 9 bases. This CDR3 region has 16 residues. CDR1 is SGHRS and CDR2 is YFSETQ in the germline V gene. V trimming: 0 bases; J trimming: 7 bases; junction bases outside the gene matches: 7. The CDR3 spells CASSLAQGARSEKLFF. CDR3 nucleotide sequence: TGCGCCAGCAGCTTGGCACAGGGGGCGAGGAGTGAAAAACTGTTTTTT.

The chain carries TRBV12-3 or TRBV12-4 and TRBJ1-5, with a weak D call TRBD1 (6 bases). This CDR3 region has 13 residues. V dropped 4 bases and J dropped 9 bases, with 13 bases sitting between them. The CDR3 spells CASSSAGVGPQHF. As DNA, the CDR3 is TGTGCCAGCAGTTCTGCAGGGGTTGGGCCCCAGCATTTT.

The rearrangement uses TRBV3-1 (or the pseudogene TRBV3-2) and TRBJ2-7, with TRBD2 as a possible D gene (5 bases). CDR1 and CDR2 from the germline V gene are LGHDT and YNNKEL (reference sequence). The CDR3 covers 14 residues. V lost 6 bases and J lost 3, with 15 bases in between. This CDR3 reads CASSRPGKGYEQYF. The DNA of the CDR3 is TGTGCCAGCAGTCGACCGGGAAAGGGCTACGAGCAGTACTTC.

This chain links TRBV19 with TRBJ2-3; 7 bases line up with TRBD2. This CDR3 has 15 residues. Germline V gene lookup returns CDR1 LNHDA and CDR2 SQIVND (reference sequence). V gave up 6 bases and J gave up 6 bases; unmatched junction bases: 12. The CDR3 DNA reads TGTGCCAGTAGCACCGGGACTACCTTAAGGGATACGCAGTATTTT. Its protein is CASSTGTTLRDTQYF.

This clone was found once. The V gene is TRBV7-3, the J gene TRBJ2-7, with D possibly matching TRBD2 (6 bases). This CDR3 comprises 13 residues. The germline V gene encodes CDR1 SGHTA and CDR2 FQGTGA. Deletions cut 5 bases from V and 7 bases from J, with 15 bases between. CDR3 DNA: TGTGCCAGCAGCAACGGAGGGAGTGGAGAGCAGTACTTC. Amino acid sequence: CASSNGGSGEQYF.

The chain is built from TRBV6-1 and TRBJ2-7, with D possibly being TRBD2 (5 bases). CDR1 and CDR2 (germline): MNHNS, SASEGT. V was cut by 1 base and J by 4 bases, with 23 bases left in between. The length of the CDR3 is 18 residues. The CDR3 DNA sequence: TGTGCCAGCAGTGAAGATTGGGAAAGAGGGCAGAACCTATACGAGCAGTACTTC. Protein: CASSEDWERGQNLYEQYF.

The CDR3 DNA follows: TGTGCCAGCAGCCGGGAGGGGACTGAAGCTTTCTTT. Its protein product is CASSREGTEAFF. This chain joins TRBV6-5 and TRBJ1-1; a weak D match, TRBD1 (5 bases). Trimming stripped 6 bases from V and 5 bases from J, with 10 bases between. CDR1 is MNHEY, CDR2 SVGAGI, per germline. This CDR3 contains 12 residues.

V usage is TRBV5-1 and J usage is TRBJ1-5; D not resolved. The CDR3 extends over 14 amino acids. The ends were cut back, 1 base at V and 3 bases at J, with 8 bases in the middle. Germline CDR1 reads SGHRS; CDR2 reads YFSETQ. DNA for the CDR3: TGCGCCAGCAGCTTGACGGGGATCAATCAGCCCCAGCATTTT. Translation gives CASSLTGINQPQHF.

The V gene is TRBV24-1, the J gene TRBJ2-3; maybe TRBD2 (5 bases). The CDR3 loop spans 15 amino acids. Trimming took off 0 bases at V and 5 bases at J, with 11 bases between the two ends. The V gene's germline CDR1 is KGHDR and CDR2 SFDVKD. CDR3 sequence (DNA): TGTGCCACCAGTGATTTGCTGGGCGGAGGAGATACGCAGTATTTT. It encodes CATSDLLGGGDTQYF.

The J gene is TRBJ2-1, the V gene TRBV3-1 (or the pseudogene TRBV3-2); 8 positions agree with TRBD2. Germline loops: CDR1 LGHDT, CDR2 YNNKEL (reference sequence). Trimming at V came to 4 bases and at J to 6 bases, leaving 11 bases not matched to a gene. The CDR3 spans 16 residues. Written as DNA, the CDR3 is TGTGCCAGCAGCCGGTCGGGAGGGGGATGGGGCAATGAGCAGTTCTTC. Protein: CASSRSGGGWGNEQFF.

This clone has just a few counts. The chain employs TRBV28 and TRBJ2-5; D possibly corresponds to TRBD1 (5 bases). CDR3 length: 14 residues. Germline CDR1 is MDHEN and CDR2 is SYDVKM. The V end lost 3 bases, the J end lost 5 bases, and 13 bases lay between the germline ends. DNA of the CDR3: TGTGCCAGCAGTTTTGTTAGGGGCGTGGAGACCCAGTACTTC. This codes for CASSFVRGVETQYF. Drawing the rest from reference TRBV28 and TRBJ2-5, the complete variable domain is DVKVTQSSRYLVKRTGEKVFLECVQDMDHENMFWYRQDPGLGLRLIYFSYDVKMKEKGDIPEGYSVSREKKERFSLILESASTNQTSMYLCASSFVRGVETQYFGPGTRLLVL.

This chain links TRBV5-1 with TRBJ2-5, with 9 bases aligning to TRBD2. Germline V gene data show CDR1 as SGHRS and CDR2 as YFSETQ. This CDR3 comprises 15 residues. With V trimmed by 0 bases and J by 4 bases, 4 bases remained unmatched. CDR3 in amino acids: CASSLEGSGRETQYF. CDR3 DNA: TGCGCCAGCAGCTTGGAGGGTAGCGGGAGAGAGACCCAGTACTTC.

The gene calls are TRBV19 and TRBJ2-1; 7 positions agree with TRBD2. Germline loops: CDR1 LNHDA, CDR2 SQIVND (reference sequence). V trimming: 3 bases; J trimming: 9 bases; junction bases outside the gene matches: 8. The CDR3 contains 14 residues. CDR3 in DNA: TGTGCCAGTAGTATCAAAGCGGGGTCTCGTGAGCAGTTCTTC. It is translated as CASSIKAGSREQFF.

This sequence joins TRBV11-2 and TRBJ1-3; D call uncertain. Germline V gene sequence: CDR1 SGHAT, CDR2 FQNNGV. The CDR3 is 15 residues long. Trimming removed 6 bases from V and 3 bases from J, with 15 bases in between. CDR3 sequence (DNA): TGTGCCAGCAGTTTTAGTACGGGGAGTGGAAACACCATATATTTT. Its protein product is CASSFSTGSGNTIYF.

V gene TRBV4-1 combines with J gene TRBJ1-4; perhaps TRBD1 as D (6 bases). CDR1 and CDR2 from the germline V gene are MGHRA and YSYEKL. V dropped 1 base and J dropped 5 bases, with 14 bases sitting between them. The CDR3 consists of 16 residues. CDR3 sequence: CASSQVLVTGNEKLFF. DNA for the CDR3: TGCGCCAGCAGCCAAGTGTTAGTGACAGGAAATGAAAAACTGTTTTTT.

The V call is TRBV7-9, the J call TRBJ2-7; TRBD2 matches 8 bases. Unmatched junction bases numbered 9, after V lost 5 bases and J lost 0 bases. The CDR3 consists of 16 residues. CDR1 SEHNR and CDR2 FQNEAQ come from the germline V gene (reference sequence). The CDR3 nucleotides are TGTGCCAGCAGCCTCTATATAGCGGGGAGCTCCTACGAGCAGTACTTC. Its protein product is CASSLYIAGSSYEQYF.

V gene TRBV7-2 combines with J gene TRBJ1-1, with a weak D call TRBD1 (5 bases). Per the germline V gene, CDR1 is SGHTA and CDR2 is FQGNSA. CDR3 length: 14 amino acids. Trimming cost V 11 bases and J 3 bases, with 19 bases left between them. CDR3 region: CASNAKGHYTEAFF. The CDR3 DNA is TGTGCCTCGAATGCGAAGGGGCATTACACTGAAGCTTTCTTT.

This clone was seen a few times. The chain joins TRBV27 to TRBJ1-2; 7 bases agree with TRBD1. Trimming cost V 6 bases and J 8 bases; bases outside gene matches: 12. The CDR3 contains 14 residues. The germline V gene has CDR1 MNHEY and CDR2 SMNVEV (reference sequence). The CDR3 nucleotides are TGTGCCAGCAGGGATGCAGGGGGGATTGGAGGCTACACCTTC. It translates to CASRDAGGIGGYTF.

The rearrangement links TRBV4-2 to TRBJ1-5; weak D call: TRBD1 (6 bases). V dropped 0 bases and J dropped 5 bases, with 14 bases sitting between them. Germline V gives CDR1 LGHNA, CDR2 YNFKEQ. This CDR3 spans 16 amino acids. CDR3 region: CASSQEYSQGDQPQHF. CDR3 nucleotides: TGTGCCAGCAGCCAAGAATATTCACAGGGAGATCAGCCCCAGCATTTT.

This sequence joins TRBV7-3 and TRBJ1-2; possibly TRBD1 for D (5 bases). Trimming left V 5 bases short and J 4 bases short, with 14 bases between. The length of the CDR3 is 14 residues. Germline CDR1 reads SGHTA; CDR2 reads FQGTGA. The CDR3 DNA reads as TGTGCCAGCAGCCCGGCGGGGGACGTCTATGGCTACACCTTC. It yields the protein CASSPAGDVYGYTF.

The chain combines TRBV30 with TRBJ1-2; 8 bases are a match to TRBD1. Germline trimming cut 5 bases from V and 7 bases from J; bases unmatched to any gene: 12. The germline CDR1 and CDR2 sequences are GTSNPN and SVGIG (reference sequence). This CDR3 spans 14 amino acids. The CDR3 loop is CAWASRGLAGGYTF. The CDR3 DNA is TGTGCCTGGGCCTCCAGGGGGCTAGCTGGTGGCTACACCTTC.

The chain couples TRBV18 to TRBJ2-7, with TRBD1 identical over 7 bases. Germline CDR1 KGHSH, CDR2 LQKENI. J gave up 2 bases and V 1 base, and 5 bases lay outside the gene matches. The CDR3 length is 15 residues. This chain's CDR3 is CASSPRGQDPYEQYF. For the CDR3, the DNA is TGTGCCAGCTCACCACGAGGACAGGACCCCTACGAGCAGTACTTC.